This T cell receptor beta chain derives from a study of T cells in localized non-small cell lung cancer. To note about this clone: Its antigen is unidentified.

Looked up from germline, CDR1 is MNHEY and CDR2 is SMNVEV (reference sequence). V lost 2 bases to trimming and J lost 5 bases, with 10 bases between them. The CDR3 contains 14 residues. Assay used: immunoSEQ multiplex PCR; TCRdb lists only in-frame clones, some missing. The repertoire holds about 40,000 clones, with about 86% as singletons. Study-level points and caveats: Increased T cell density in blood showed an association with longer overall survival.

The TCR sequence derives from a man aged 40 to 75 with stage I lung adenocarcinoma. This rearrangement joins TRBV27 to TRBJ2-1; D may be TRBD1 (5 bases). This material consisted of peripheral blood, taken before any cancer treatment. The CDR3 coding sequence is TGTGCCAGCAGTTTAAGACAGTACCACAATGAGCAGTTCTTC. Translation gives CASSLRQYHNEQFF.